Shown below are 25 T cell receptor beta chains from a single sample sequenced in a study of blood T cells in healthy people across ages. The second PCR ran about 6 to 12 cycles with a sample-barcoded 5' primer and J-beta primers. TCRdb called the 5' RACE reads again in MiXCR, with one record for every CDR3 protein. The data contain about 1,400,000 distinct CDR3 sequences, approximately 60% of them seen just once; the ten biggest clones take up about 6.3%. Sequencing used blood. The receptors derive from a man younger than 35 in good health.

The chain combines TRBV11-2 with TRBJ2-5; D gene ambiguous. The CDR3 contains 14 residues. The V end was cut by 2 bases, the J end by 1 base, with 8 bases between. Per the germline V gene, CDR1 is SGHAT and CDR2 is FQNNGV. The CDR3 region is CASSLILVQETQYF. In DNA, the CDR3 is TGTGCCAGCAGCTTAATATTGGTCCAAGAGACCCAGTACTTC.

The rearrangement uses TRBV20-1 and TRBJ2-4; no firm D call. The J call is in doubt because the DNA end fits TRBJ2-5 better. The CDR3 loop spans 14 amino acids. Per the germline V gene, CDR1 is DFQATT and CDR2 is SNEGSKA (reference sequence). The DNA for the CDR3 is TGCAGTGCTAGAGATCCCCAGGCCCAAGAGACCCAGTACTTC. Its translation: CSARDPQAQETQYF.

This clonotype occurred a few times. The genes are TRBV12-3 or TRBV12-4 and TRBJ2-7; D remains ambiguous. The CDR3 is made up of 14 amino acids. Deletions cut 9 bases from V and 0 bases from J, with 15 bases between. CDR3 in amino acids: CASTQRFSSYEQYF. The CDR3 nucleotides read TGTGCCAGTACCCAGAGGTTTAGCTCCTACGAGCAGTACTTC.

V and J are TRBV29-1 and TRBJ2-1; possible D gene TRBD1, 6 bases. Germline-derived CDR1 and CDR2 are SQVTM and ANQGSEA. The CDR3 runs to 13 residues. V was trimmed by 8 bases and J by 0 bases, leaving 11 bases between them. DNA for the CDR3: TGCAGCACGATGACAGGCTCCTACAATGAGCAGTTCTTC. It encodes CSTMTGSYNEQFF.

This chain joins TRBV11-2 and TRBJ2-7; D call uncertain. Germline loops: CDR1 SGHAT, CDR2 FQNNGV. V lost 5 bases to trimming and J lost 7 bases, with 15 bases between them. This CDR3 contains 13 residues. In nucleotides, the CDR3 is TGTGCCAGCAGCCCGACCCCCTCAGGAGAGCAGTACTTC. Residues: CASSPTPSGEQYF. The variable domain in full, with the rest retrieved from reference TRBV11-2 and TRBJ2-7, is EAGVAQSPRYKIIEKRQSVAFWCNPISGHATLYWYQQILGQGPKLLIQFQNNGVVDDSQLPKDRFSAERLKGVDSTLKIQPAKLEDSAVYLCASSPTPSGEQYFGPGTRLTVT.

V is TRBV9 and J is TRBJ2-1, with 8 bases fitting TRBD1. This CDR3 is built from 15 residues. The junction had 8 bases not matched to a gene; V was cut back by 3 bases and J by 6 bases. Germline CDR1 SGDLS, CDR2 YYNGEE. CDR3 nucleotide sequence: TGTGCCAGCAGCGCCCCAGGGGGCCGTAGCAATGAGCAGTTCTTC. This codes for CASSAPGGRSNEQFF.

The chain joins TRBV6-2 or TRBV6-3 to TRBJ2-1, with D perhaps matching TRBD2 (5 bases). V was trimmed by 6 bases and J by 4 bases, leaving 10 bases between them. This CDR3 is built from 13 residues. Germline lookup yields CDR1 MNHEY and CDR2 SVGEGT. The CDR3 sequence is CASRLGIYNEQFF. The CDR3 DNA follows: TGTGCCAGCAGACTAGGAATTTACAATGAGCAGTTCTTC.

This chain links TRBV25-1 with TRBJ2-1; D remains unclear. The V end lost 5 bases, the J end lost 10 bases, and 18 bases lay between the germline ends. This CDR3 contains 14 residues. Germline V gene lookup returns CDR1 MGHDK and CDR2 SYGVNS. The CDR3 DNA reads TGTGCCAGCAGTCCAATGGGTTTTATGAGAGAGCAGTTCTTC. It specifies CASSPMGFMREQFF.

J is TRBJ1-2 and V is TRBV3-1; the D is unclear. The germline gives CDR1 LGHDT, CDR2 YNNKEL (reference sequence). The CDR3 has 14 residues. Trimming took 4 bases from V and 4 from J, leaving 13 bases between them. The CDR3 DNA follows: TGTGCCAGCAGCCCCCGGACGGGAATCTATGGCTACACCTTC. This codes for CASSPRTGIYGYTF.

The chain couples TRBV20-1 to TRBJ2-1, with D perhaps matching TRBD2 (6 bases). The CDR3 has 14 amino acids. Germline loops: CDR1 DFQATT, CDR2 SNEGSKA (reference sequence). V was shortened by 0 bases and J by 5 bases, with 11 bases between the two germline ends. CDR3 coding DNA: TGCAGTGCTAGAGAGGGAGGACTCCACAATGAGCAGTTCTTC. Translating gives CSAREGGLHNEQFF.

The rearrangement joins TRBV29-1 to TRBJ1-1, with 9 nucleotides matching TRBD1. With V trimmed by 4 bases and J by 4 bases, 4 bases remained unmatched. The CDR3 loop spans 13 amino acids. The germline V gene has CDR1 SQVTM and CDR2 ANQGSEA. As DNA, the CDR3 is TGCAGCGTTGCTGACAGGGGGACCACTGAAGCTTTCTTT. It encodes CSVADRGTTEAFF.

This clonotype was observed a few times. The rearrangement links TRBV7-9 to TRBJ2-7; D is unresolved. Germline loops: CDR1 SEHNR, CDR2 FQNEAQ (reference sequence). This CDR3 has 14 residues. V was trimmed by 5 bases and J by 0 bases, leaving 11 bases between them. The CDR3 bases are TGTGCCAGCAGCCTAAACAGTGGCTCCTACGAGCAGTACTTC. It specifies CASSLNSGSYEQYF. The full variable domain, with the rest looked up from reference TRBV7-9 and TRBJ2-7, is DTGVSQNPRHKITKRGQNVTFRCDPISEHNRLYWYRQTLGQGPEFLTYFQNEAQLEKSRLLSDRFSAERPKGSFSTLEIQRTEQGDSAMYLCASSLNSGSYEQYFGPGTRLTVT.

This chain joins TRBV12-3 or TRBV12-4 and TRBJ2-1; 12 positions match TRBD2. The CDR3 has 15 residues. J gave up 6 bases and V 6 bases, and 6 bases lay outside the gene matches. DNA of the CDR3: TGTGCCAGCAGCAAGACTAGCGGGAGAACCAATGAGCAGTTCTTC. It translates to CASSKTSGRTNEQFF.

The rearrangement uses TRBV25-1 and TRBJ1-2; unclear D gene. The CDR3 contains 17 residues. Trimming left V 1 base short and J 7 bases short, with 22 bases between. Per germline, CDR1 MGHDK and CDR2 SYGVNS. CDR3 loop: CASSEFVLRKRPRGYTF. DNA of the CDR3: TGTGCCAGCAGTGAATTTGTTTTGCGAAAGAGACCGCGTGGCTACACCTTC.

The J gene is TRBJ2-3, the V gene TRBV5-1; 13 bases fit TRBD2. The length of the CDR3 is 17 residues. The germline gives CDR1 SGHRS, CDR2 YFSETQ. With 2 bases clipped from V and 2 bases from J, the junction kept 5 bases outside the gene matches. CDR3 bases: TGCGCCAGCAGCTTATGGGGGACTAGCGGGATCACAGATACGCAGTATTTT. Amino acids: CASSLWGTSGITDTQYF.

The rearrangement joins TRBV5-6 to TRBJ2-7, with D possibly TRBD1 on 6 matching bases. Germline V gene sequence: CDR1 SGHDT, CDR2 YYEEEE. V was shortened by 4 bases and J by 4 bases, with 15 bases between the two germline ends. The CDR3 spans 14 residues. The CDR3 DNA sequence: TGTGCCAGCAGCAGCTACAGGGACGGTTACGAGCAGTACTTC. It encodes CASSSYRDGYEQYF.

The chain has TRBV5-1 and TRBJ2-2, with 11 bases that match TRBD2. J lost 1 base, V lost 4 bases, and 3 bases had no gene match. The V gene's germline CDR1 is SGHRS and CDR2 YFSETQ. This CDR3 is built from 16 residues. The CDR3 DNA sequence: TGCGCCAGCAGCATAGGGACTAGCGGGAACACCGGGGAGCTGTTTTTT. This gives the protein CASSIGTSGNTGELFF.

This clonotype came up a few times. This chain connects TRBV4-3 to TRBJ2-5; 8 positions agree with TRBD1. The germline gives CDR1 LGHNA, CDR2 YSLEER. Trimming cost V 0 bases and J 2 bases; bases outside gene matches: 8. The CDR3 is made up of 17 amino acids. This chain's CDR3 is CASSQEGQGGEQETQYF. The CDR3 coding sequence is TGCGCCAGCAGCCAAGAAGGACAGGGTGGGGAACAAGAGACCCAGTACTTC.

This clonotype was recorded a few times. The rearrangement joins TRBV29-1 to TRBJ1-2; weak D call: TRBD1 (5 bases). The V gene's germline CDR1 is SQVTM and CDR2 ANQGSEA. V was clipped by 3 bases and J by 5 bases, with 13 bases between them. The CDR3 sequence is 13 residues long. The CDR3 protein is CSVDGHQGYGYTF. DNA for the CDR3: TGCAGCGTTGACGGACACCAAGGATATGGCTACACCTTC.

V is TRBV6-5 and J is TRBJ2-7; no clear D gene. The CDR3 is made up of 13 amino acids. The V gene's germline CDR1 is MNHEY and CDR2 SVGAGI. Trimming cost V 5 bases and J 1 base, with 9 bases left between them. CDR3 residues: CASSRVQSYEQYF. The CDR3 DNA reads TGTGCCAGCAGTCGCGTCCAGTCCTACGAGCAGTACTTC.

The rearrangement joins TRBV4-1 to TRBJ2-1; 7 bases line up with TRBD1. The CDR3 runs to 13 residues. Trimming at V came to 3 bases and at J to 8 bases, leaving 4 bases not matched to a gene. Germline V gene data show CDR1 as MGHRA and CDR2 as YSYEKL. This CDR3 reads CASSQTGFDEQFF. CDR3 nucleotides: TGCGCCAGCAGCCAGACAGGGTTCGATGAGCAGTTCTTC.

Remarks on this clonotype: Germline and junction disagree at one end, which may indicate a read error. V and J are TRBV7-9 and TRBJ2-7; perhaps TRBD1 as D (6 bases). Germline values: CDR1 SEHNR, CDR2 FQNEAQ (reference sequence). The CDR3 contains 14 residues. DNA for the CDR3: TGTGCCGGCAGCTTAACTGGGACAATTAACGAGCAGTACTTC. Its translation: CAGSLTGTINEQYF.

The chain has TRBV20-1 and TRBJ1-2; 10 bases agree with TRBD1. This CDR3 has 14 residues. V shed 5 bases and J 4 bases; nucleotides not matched to a gene: 7. Germline V CDR1 and CDR2: DFQATT, SNEGSKA (reference sequence). The CDR3 here is CSAHRDRGGYGYTF. The CDR3 nucleotides read TGCAGTGCTCATCGGGACAGGGGCGGCTATGGCTACACCTTC.

The chain joins TRBV11-2 to TRBJ2-7; no reliable D call. Germline V gives CDR1 SGHAT, CDR2 FQNNGV. V lost 5 bases, J lost 1 base, and 15 bases lay in between. The CDR3 totals 15 residues. The DNA for the CDR3 is TGTGCCAGCAGCAGCTTGATGGCGAGATCCTACGAGCAGTACTTC. Amino acid sequence: CASSSLMARSYEQYF.

CDR3 coding DNA: TGTGCCAGCAGTTTGGCCTCTCAGGTGTACTTC. Protein product: CASSLASQVYF. J is TRBJ2-5 and V is TRBV27; no clear D. The CDR3 runs 11 residues. Trimming left V 3 bases short and J 13 bases short, with 12 bases between. Germline loops: CDR1 MNHEY, CDR2 SMNVEV (reference sequence).